The 2 T cell receptor beta chains given below trace back to one sample, sequenced in a study of blood T cell repertoires in COVID-19 (dated by TCRdb to about 2020). Libraries were constructed by the immunoSEQ multiplex PCR assay. Held by TCRdb, this immuneACCESS table contains in-frame sequences only and omits some clones. Under half of the omission traces to an unresolved V gene where checked; the cause of the rest is unknown. This sample holds about 180,000 clones; about nine tenths were observed only once. The ten top clones hold 1.5% to 2% of the sample. The sample consisted of peripheral blood. These receptors were taken from a man aged 18 to 29 who had recovered from COVID-19.

This clone has only one observation. The chain combines TRBV6-2 or TRBV6-3 with TRBJ2-6, with a weak D call TRBD1 (6 bases). Between the trimmed V and J ends, which lost 1 base and 0 bases, there was a span of 13 bases. Germline lookup yields CDR1 MNHEY and CDR2 SVGEGT. The CDR3 has 18 amino acids. This CDR3 reads CASSYFGQQSSGANVLTF. The CDR3 DNA reads as TGTGCCAGCAGTTACTTCGGACAGCAAAGCTCTGGGGCCAACGTCCTGACTTTC.

The chain employs TRBV7-2 and TRBJ2-3; D gene uncertain. Trimming pared 5 bases from V and 6 bases from J, leaving 15 bases between. From germline, CDR1 is SGHTA and CDR2 FQGNSA. The CDR3 spans 14 residues. CDR3 residues: CASSLNGGVDTQYF. The DNA of the CDR3 is TGTGCCAGCAGCCTTAACGGTGGTGTGGATACGCAGTATTTT.